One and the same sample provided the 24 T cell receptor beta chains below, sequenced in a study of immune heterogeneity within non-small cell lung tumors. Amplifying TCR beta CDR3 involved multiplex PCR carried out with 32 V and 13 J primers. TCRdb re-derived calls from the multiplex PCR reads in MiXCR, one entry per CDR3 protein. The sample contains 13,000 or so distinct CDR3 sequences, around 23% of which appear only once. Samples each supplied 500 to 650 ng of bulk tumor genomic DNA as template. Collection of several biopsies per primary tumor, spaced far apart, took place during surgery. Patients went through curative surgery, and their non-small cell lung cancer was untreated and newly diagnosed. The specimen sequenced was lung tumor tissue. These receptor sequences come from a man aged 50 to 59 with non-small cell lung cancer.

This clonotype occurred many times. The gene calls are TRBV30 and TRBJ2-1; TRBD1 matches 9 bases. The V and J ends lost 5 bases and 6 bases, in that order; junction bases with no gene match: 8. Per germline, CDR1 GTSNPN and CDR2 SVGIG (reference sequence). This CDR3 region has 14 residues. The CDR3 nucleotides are TGTGCCTGGGCCCGGGACAGGGTTTCCAATGAGCAGTTCTTC. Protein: CAWARDRVSNEQFF.

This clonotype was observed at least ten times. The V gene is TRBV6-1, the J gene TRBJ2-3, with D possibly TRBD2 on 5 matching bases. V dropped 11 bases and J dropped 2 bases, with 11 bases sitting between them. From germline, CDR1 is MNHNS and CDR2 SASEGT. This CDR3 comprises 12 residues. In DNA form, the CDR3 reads TGTGCCGAGGCTAGCAACACAGATACGCAGTATTTT. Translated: CAEASNTDTQYF.

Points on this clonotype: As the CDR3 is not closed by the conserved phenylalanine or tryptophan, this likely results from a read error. The CDR3 spells CASSQDPGGGETQYS. CDR3 DNA: TGTGCCAGCAGCCAGGACCCCGGGGGCGGGGAGACCCAGTACTCC. The chain recombines TRBV3-1 with TRBJ2-5; D tentatively reads TRBD1 or TRBD2 (6 bases each). V lost 3 bases, J lost 5 bases, and 16 bases lay in between. Per germline, CDR1 LGHDT and CDR2 YNNKEL (reference sequence). The CDR3 is made up of 15 amino acids.

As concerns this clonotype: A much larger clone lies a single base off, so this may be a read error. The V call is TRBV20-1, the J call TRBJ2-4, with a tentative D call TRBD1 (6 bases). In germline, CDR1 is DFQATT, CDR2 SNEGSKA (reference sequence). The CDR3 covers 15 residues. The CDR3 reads CGARSDGQPGGIQYF. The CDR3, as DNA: TGCGGTGCTAGGTCGGATGGACAGCCTGGCGGTATTCAGTACTTC.

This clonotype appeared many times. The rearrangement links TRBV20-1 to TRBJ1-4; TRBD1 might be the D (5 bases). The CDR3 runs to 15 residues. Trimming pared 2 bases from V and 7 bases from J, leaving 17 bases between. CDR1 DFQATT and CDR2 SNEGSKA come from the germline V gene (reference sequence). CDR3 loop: CSARPPGGGTEKLFF. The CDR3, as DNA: TGCAGTGCTAGACCCCCCGGGGGAGGGACTGAAAAACTGTTTTTT.

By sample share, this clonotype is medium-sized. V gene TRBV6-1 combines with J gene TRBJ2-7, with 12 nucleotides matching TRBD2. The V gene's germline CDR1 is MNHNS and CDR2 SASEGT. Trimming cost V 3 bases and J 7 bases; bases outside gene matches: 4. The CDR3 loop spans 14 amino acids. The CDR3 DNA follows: TGTGCCAGCAGTGACCTAGCGGGAGGGTATGAGCAGTACTTC. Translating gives CASSDLAGGYEQYF.

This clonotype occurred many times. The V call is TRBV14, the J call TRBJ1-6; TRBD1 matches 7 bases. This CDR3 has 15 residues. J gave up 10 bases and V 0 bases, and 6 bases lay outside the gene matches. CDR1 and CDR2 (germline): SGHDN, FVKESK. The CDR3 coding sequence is TGTGCCAGCAGCCAAGAAAATAGGGGGCACTCACCCCTCCACTTT. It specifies CASSQENRGHSPLHF. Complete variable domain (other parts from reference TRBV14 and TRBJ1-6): EAGVTQFPSHSVIEKGQTVTLRCDPISGHDNLYWYRRVMGKEIKFLLHFVKESKQDESGMPNNRFLAERTGGTYSTLKVQPAELEDSGVYFCASSQENRGHSPLHFGNGTRLTVT.

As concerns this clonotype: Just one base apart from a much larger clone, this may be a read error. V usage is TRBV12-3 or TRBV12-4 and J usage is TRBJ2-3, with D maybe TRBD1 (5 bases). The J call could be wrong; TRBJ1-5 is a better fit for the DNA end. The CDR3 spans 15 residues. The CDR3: CASRPRGVSTDTQHF. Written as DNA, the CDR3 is TGTGCCAGCAGACCCCGGGGGGTCAGCACAGATACGCAGCATTTT.

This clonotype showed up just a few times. CDR3 nucleotide sequence: TGTGCCAGCAGCGTAGGAGGCGGGAGGGCCACGAATGAGCAGTTCTTC. Translating it yields CASSVGGGRATNEQFF. This chain connects TRBV9 to TRBJ2-1; 9 nucleotides align to TRBD2. The CDR3 is 16 residues long. The V and J ends lost 0 bases and 7 bases, in that order; junction bases with no gene match: 8. CDR1 and CDR2 from the germline V gene are SGDLS and YYNGEE.

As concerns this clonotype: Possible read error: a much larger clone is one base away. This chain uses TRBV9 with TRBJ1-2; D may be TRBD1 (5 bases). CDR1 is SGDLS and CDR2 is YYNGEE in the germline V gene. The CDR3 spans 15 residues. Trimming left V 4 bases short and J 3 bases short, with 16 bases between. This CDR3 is CASSPTHAGYYGYTF. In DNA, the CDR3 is TGTGCCAGCAGCCCCACCCATGCAGGGTACTATGGCTACACCTTC.

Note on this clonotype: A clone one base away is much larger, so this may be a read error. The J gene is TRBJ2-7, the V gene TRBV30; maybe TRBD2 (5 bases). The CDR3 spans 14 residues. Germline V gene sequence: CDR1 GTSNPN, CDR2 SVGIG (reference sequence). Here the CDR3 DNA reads TGTGCCTGGAGTGTGGGAGTATGGTCCTACGAGCACTACTTC. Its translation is CAWSVGVWSYEHYF.

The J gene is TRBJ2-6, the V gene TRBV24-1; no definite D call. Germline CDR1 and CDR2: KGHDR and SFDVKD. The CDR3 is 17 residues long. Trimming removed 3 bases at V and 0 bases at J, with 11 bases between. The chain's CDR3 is CATSDTRTTSGANVLTF. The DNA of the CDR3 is TGTGCCACCAGTGATACCAGGACGACCTCTGGGGCCAACGTCCTGACTTTC.

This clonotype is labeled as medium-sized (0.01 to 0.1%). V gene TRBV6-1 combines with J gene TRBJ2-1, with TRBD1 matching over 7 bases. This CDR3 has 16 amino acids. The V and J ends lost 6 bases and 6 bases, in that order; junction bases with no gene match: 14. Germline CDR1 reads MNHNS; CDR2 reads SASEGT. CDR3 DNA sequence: TGTGCCAGCAGCCCCATTTTTACAGGGGCCGGCAATGAGCAGTTCTTC. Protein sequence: CASSPIFTGAGNEQFF.

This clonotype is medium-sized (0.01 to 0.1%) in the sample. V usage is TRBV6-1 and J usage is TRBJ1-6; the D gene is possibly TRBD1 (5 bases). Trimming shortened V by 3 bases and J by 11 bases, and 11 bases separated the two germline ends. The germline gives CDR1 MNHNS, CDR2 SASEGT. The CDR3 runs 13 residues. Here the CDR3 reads CASSEPGIAPLHF. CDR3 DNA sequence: TGTGCCAGCAGTGAGCCAGGGATTGCACCCCTCCACTTT.

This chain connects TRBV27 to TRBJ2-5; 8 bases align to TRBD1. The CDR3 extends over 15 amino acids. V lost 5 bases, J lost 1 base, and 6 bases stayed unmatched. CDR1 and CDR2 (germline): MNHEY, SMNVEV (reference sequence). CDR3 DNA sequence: TGTGCCAGCAGTACCGGACAGGGATCCCAAGAGACCCAGTACTTC. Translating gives CASSTGQGSQETQYF.

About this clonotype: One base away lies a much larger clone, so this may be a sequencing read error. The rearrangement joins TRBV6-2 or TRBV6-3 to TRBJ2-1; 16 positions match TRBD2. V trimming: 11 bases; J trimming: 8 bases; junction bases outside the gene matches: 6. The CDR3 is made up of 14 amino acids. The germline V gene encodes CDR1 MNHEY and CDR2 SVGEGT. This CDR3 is CAPGTSGGGDEQFF. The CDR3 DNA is TGTGCCCCCGGGACTAGCGGGGGGGGGGATGAGCAGTTCTTC.

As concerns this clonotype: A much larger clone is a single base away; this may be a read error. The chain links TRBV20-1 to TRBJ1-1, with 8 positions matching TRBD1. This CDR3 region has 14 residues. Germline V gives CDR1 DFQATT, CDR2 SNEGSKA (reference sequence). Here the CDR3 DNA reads TGCAGACCACAGGGGGACGCTACGAACACTGAATCTTTCTTT. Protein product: CRPQGDATNTESFF.

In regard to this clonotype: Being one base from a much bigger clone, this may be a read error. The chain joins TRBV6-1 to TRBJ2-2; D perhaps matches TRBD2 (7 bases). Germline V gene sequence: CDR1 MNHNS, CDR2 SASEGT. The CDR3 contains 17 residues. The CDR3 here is CPSSPGLIGGANGELFF. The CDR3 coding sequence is TGTCCCAGCAGCCCTGGACTGATTGGGGGGGCAAACGGGGAGCTGTTTTTT.

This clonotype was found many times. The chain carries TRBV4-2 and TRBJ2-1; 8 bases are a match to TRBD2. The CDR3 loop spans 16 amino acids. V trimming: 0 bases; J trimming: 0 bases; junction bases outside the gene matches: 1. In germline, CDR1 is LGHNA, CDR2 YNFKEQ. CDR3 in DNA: TGTGCCAGCAGCCAAGATCTAGCGGGCTCCTACAATGAGCAGTTCTTC. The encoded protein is CASSQDLAGSYNEQFF.

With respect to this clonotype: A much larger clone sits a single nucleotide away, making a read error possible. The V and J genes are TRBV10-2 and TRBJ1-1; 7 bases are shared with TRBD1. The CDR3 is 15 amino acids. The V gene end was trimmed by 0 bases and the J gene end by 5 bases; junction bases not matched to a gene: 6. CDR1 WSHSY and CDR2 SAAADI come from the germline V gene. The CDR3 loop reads CASSESDRCGTEAFF. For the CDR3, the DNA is TGCGCCAGCAGTGAGTCGGACAGGTGTGGAACTGAAGCTTTCTTT.

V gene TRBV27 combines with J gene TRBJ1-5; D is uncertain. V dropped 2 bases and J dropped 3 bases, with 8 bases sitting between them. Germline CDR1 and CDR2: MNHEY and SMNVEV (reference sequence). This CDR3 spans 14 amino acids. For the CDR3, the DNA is TGTGCCAGCAGTTTAGGGTCAAACAATCAGCCCCAGCATTTT. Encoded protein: CASSLGSNNQPQHF.

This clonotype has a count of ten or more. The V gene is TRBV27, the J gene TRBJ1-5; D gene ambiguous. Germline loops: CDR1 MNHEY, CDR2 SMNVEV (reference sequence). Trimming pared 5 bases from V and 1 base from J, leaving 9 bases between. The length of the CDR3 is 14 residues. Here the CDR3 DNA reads TGTGCCAGCAGTCCGAATCTCAGCAATCAGCCCCAGCATTTT. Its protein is CASSPNLSNQPQHF.

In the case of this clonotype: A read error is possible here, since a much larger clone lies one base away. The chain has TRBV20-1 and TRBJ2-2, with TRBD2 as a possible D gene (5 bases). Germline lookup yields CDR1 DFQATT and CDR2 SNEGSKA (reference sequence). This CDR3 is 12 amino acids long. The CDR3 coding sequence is TGCATTGTCCTACTAGAAACCGGGGAGCTGTTTTTT. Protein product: CIVLLETGELFF.

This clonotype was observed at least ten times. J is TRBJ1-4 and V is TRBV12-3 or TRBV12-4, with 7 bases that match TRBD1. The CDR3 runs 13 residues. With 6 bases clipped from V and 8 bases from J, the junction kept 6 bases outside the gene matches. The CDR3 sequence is CASSFGTVEKLFF. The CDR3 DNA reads TGTGCCAGCAGCTTCGGGACAGTGGAAAAACTGTTTTTT.